The 2 T cell receptor beta chains presented below share a single source sample, sequenced in a study of OX40 agonist ivuxolimab in advanced cancers. The method was immunoSEQ multiplex PCR; TCRdb's version includes in-frame clones alone and lacks a portion of them. Among about 73,000 clones listed, about nine tenths were seen once. The source was CD4+ or CD8+ T cells sorted from blood, collected in a trial of the OX40 agonist ivuxolimab. The receptor set was obtained from an adult with an advanced solid tumor such as melanoma, head and neck, liver or kidney cancer.

J is TRBJ2-1 and V is TRBV29-1, with TRBD2 identical over 13 bases. The CDR3 is made up of 16 amino acids. J lost 4 bases, V lost 6 bases, and 9 bases had no gene match. The germline CDR1 and CDR2 sequences are SQVTM and ANQGSEA. The CDR3 is CSVQRLAGGGYNEQFF. CDR3 nucleotide sequence: TGCAGCGTCCAAAGACTAGCGGGAGGAGGGTACAATGAGCAGTTCTTC.

This sequence joins TRBV9 and TRBJ2-1; no clear D gene. The ends were cut back, 0 bases at V and 2 bases at J, with 9 bases in the middle. Germline assignment: CDR1 SGDLS and CDR2 YYNGEE. This CDR3 spans 15 amino acids. CDR3 sequence (DNA): TGTGCCAGCAGCGTAGGGAGATCGACCTACAATGAGCAGTTCTTC. This sequence encodes CASSVGRSTYNEQFF.